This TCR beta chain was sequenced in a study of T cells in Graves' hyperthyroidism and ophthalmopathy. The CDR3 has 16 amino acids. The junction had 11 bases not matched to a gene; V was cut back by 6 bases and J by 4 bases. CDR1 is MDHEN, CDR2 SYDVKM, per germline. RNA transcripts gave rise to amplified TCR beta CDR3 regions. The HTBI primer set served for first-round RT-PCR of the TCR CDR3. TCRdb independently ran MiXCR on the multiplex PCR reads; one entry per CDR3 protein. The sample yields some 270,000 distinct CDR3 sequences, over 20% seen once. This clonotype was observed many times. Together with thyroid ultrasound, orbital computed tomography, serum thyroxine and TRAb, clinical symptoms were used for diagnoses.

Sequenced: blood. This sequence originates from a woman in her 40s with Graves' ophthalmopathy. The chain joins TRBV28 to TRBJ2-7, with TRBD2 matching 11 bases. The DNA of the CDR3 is TGTGCCAGCAGACTGAGGGGGACTAGCGGTCTATACGAGCAGTACTTC. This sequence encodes CASRLRGTSGLYEQYF.